This T cell receptor beta chain is from a study of blood T cell repertoires in COVID-19. Study overall: Samples of COVID-19 (acute and convalescent) were obtained from the United States, Italy and Spain. PBMCs, B-cell-depleted T cells, or T cells were the source of the cDNA or gDNA that made up the material.

CDR1 is SGHRS, CDR2 YFSETQ, per germline. V shed 3 bases and J 5 bases; nucleotides not matched to a gene: 2. The CDR3 length is 14 residues. Authors' data handling: Cell counts per sample came from amplifying reference gene primers. Repertoires were generated with immunoSEQ multiplex PCR, while TCRdb's copy carries only in-frame clones and drops some. Clonal size and the V and J genes are those of that table, whereas D and trimming came from the DNA. The data show about 93,000 clones, 75% to 90% seen once. The sample taken for sequencing was peripheral blood. The chain carries TRBV5-1 and TRBJ2-2; 9 bases align to TRBD1. This sequence originates from a human donor with active COVID-19. The donor label of this sample is uncertain. CDR3 nucleotides: TGCGCCAGCAGCTGGGGACAGGGAACCGGGGAGCTGTTTTTT. Translating it yields CASSWGQGTGELFF. Full variable domain (missing parts from reference TRBV5-1 and TRBJ2-2): KAGVTQTPRYLIKTRGQQVTLSCSPISGHRSVSWYQQTPGQGLQFLFEYFSETQRNKGNFPGRFSGRQFSNSRSEMNVSTLELGDSALYLCASSWGQGTGELFFGEGSRLTVL.